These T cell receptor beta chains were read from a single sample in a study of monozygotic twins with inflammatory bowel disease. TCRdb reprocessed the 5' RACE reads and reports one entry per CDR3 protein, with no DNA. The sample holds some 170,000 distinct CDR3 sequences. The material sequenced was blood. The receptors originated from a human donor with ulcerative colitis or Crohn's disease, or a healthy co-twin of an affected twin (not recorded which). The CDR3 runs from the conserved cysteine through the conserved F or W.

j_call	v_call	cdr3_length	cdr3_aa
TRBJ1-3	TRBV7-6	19	CASSLGGGKTGAPGNTIYF
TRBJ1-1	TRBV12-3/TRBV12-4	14	CASSLVGEGTEAFF
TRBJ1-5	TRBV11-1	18	CASSLGSLSQGLNQPQHF
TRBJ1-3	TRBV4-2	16	CASSQDSPSSGNTIYF
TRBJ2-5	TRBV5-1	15	CASSLDGRGGETQYF
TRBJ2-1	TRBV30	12	CAWSADYNEQFF
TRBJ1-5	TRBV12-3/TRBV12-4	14	CASSSIIQGQPQHF
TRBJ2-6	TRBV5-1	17	CASSLVDPLSGANVLTF
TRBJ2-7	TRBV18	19	CASSLDKTGGFGSSYEQYF
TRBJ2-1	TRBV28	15	CASRKRQVSYNEQFF
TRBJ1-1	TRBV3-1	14	CASSRGPGNTEAFF
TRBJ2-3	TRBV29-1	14	CSVDSAGAVDTQYF
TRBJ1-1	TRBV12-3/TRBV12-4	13	CASSFLFDTEAFF
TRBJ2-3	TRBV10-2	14	CASSEGVVGDTQYF
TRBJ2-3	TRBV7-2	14	CASRRGGRPDTQYF
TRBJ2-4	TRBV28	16	CASSSGDEVAKNIQYF
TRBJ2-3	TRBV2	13	CASRPEATDTQYF
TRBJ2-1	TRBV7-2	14	CASSFWSSSNEQFF
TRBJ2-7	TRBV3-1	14	CASSRGAGEGEQYF
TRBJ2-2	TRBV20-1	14	CSVRRSASTGELFF
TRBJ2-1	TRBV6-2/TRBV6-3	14	CASSWGQGNNEQFF
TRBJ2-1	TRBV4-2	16	CASSQLHGKPDNEQFF
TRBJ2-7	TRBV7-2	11	CASSRANEQYF
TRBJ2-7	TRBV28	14	CASSGPSRPHEQYF
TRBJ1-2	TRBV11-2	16	CASSLPPRPVNYGYTF
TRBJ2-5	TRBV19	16	CASSIDVAGDAETQYF
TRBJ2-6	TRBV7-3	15	CASSHPRPGANVLTF
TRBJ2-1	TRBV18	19	CASSLRTRDPGPTYNEQFF
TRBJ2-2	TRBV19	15	CASSLLGQRGGELFF
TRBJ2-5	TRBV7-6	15	CASSVGTGYQETQYF
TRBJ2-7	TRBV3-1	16	CASSQVGTSATYEQYF
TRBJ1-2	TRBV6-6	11	CASSLAAGYTF